This entry lists 19 T cell receptor beta chains sequenced from one sample in a study of cytomegalovirus exposure and HLA in healthy donors. Use of 60 Vbeta and 13 Jbeta primers characterized the PCR. Sequencing used immunoSEQ multiplex PCR; TCRdb keeps in-frame clones, though not all of them. The data show 130,000 to 150,000 clones, under 70% seen once. Material: PBMCs. Every receptor here comes from a woman aged 30 to 39 in good health and CMV-seropositive.

The gene calls are TRBV11-3 and TRBJ1-2; D is unresolved. CDR3 size: 14 residues. V was trimmed by 5 bases and J by 6 bases, leaving 16 bases between them. Germline-derived CDR1 and CDR2 are SGHNT and YENEEA. The CDR3 is CASSLSTSLNGYTF. DNA for the CDR3: TGTGCCAGCAGCCTCTCTACCTCGTTAAATGGCTACACCTTC.

The sample holds a few counts of this clone. The genes are TRBV6-6 and TRBJ1-4; tentative D call: TRBD1 (5 bases). CDR3 length: 14 amino acids. CDR1 is MNHNY, CDR2 SVGAGI, per germline (reference sequence). The V gene lost 5 bases and the J gene lost 7 bases, with 14 bases spanning the gap. For the CDR3, the DNA is TGTGCCAGCAGTCAGGGTGGTAGAAGTGAAAAACTGTTTTTT. Its protein is CASSQGGRSEKLFF.

The V gene is TRBV14, the J gene TRBJ1-1, with D tentatively TRBD1 (6 bases). CDR3 length: 14 residues. CDR1 is SGHDN, CDR2 FVKESK, per germline. V lost 0 bases to trimming and J lost 3 bases, with 8 bases between them. CDR3 sequence: CASSQEDSYTEAFF. For the CDR3, the DNA is TGTGCCAGCAGCCAAGAGGACAGCTACACTGAAGCTTTCTTT.

The V call is TRBV5-1, the J call TRBJ2-7; D is perhaps TRBD1 (6 bases). V was clipped by 1 base and J by 2 bases, with 10 bases between them. The CDR3 has 14 amino acids. Germline CDR1 and CDR2: SGHRS and YFSETQ. The CDR3 loop reads CASSLRGMTYEQYF. The CDR3 DNA follows: TGCGCCAGCAGCTTGAGGGGGATGACCTACGAGCAGTACTTC.

The chain carries TRBV18 and TRBJ2-3; D perhaps matches TRBD1 (7 bases). Germline V gene sequence: CDR1 KGHSH, CDR2 LQKENI. CDR3 length: 15 residues. Trimming took off 3 bases at V and 0 bases at J, with 10 bases between the two ends. CDR3 DNA: TGTGCCAGCTCACCGACAGGGAGGAGCACAGATACGCAGTATTTT. Translated, it gives CASSPTGRSTDTQYF.

This clone appeared once. At one end the junction does not follow the germline gene, possibly because of a read error. Additional DNA sequences in this sample encode the identical CDR3. The chain links TRBV5-6 to TRBJ1-2; D is perhaps TRBD1 (5 bases). CDR1 is SGHDT, CDR2 YYEEEE, per germline. The CDR3 is 19 residues long. In DNA form, the CDR3 reads TGTGCCAGCAGCTTGGGTTTTCCGGACACCAACTCGCTTAGGTATGGCTACACCTTT. This sequence encodes CASSLGFPDTNSLRYGYTF.

The CDR3 coding sequence is TGCGCCAGCAGCCAAGTCCCAGGGCTGTCCTACGAGCAGTACTTC. It codes for CASSQVPGLSYEQYF. The chain joins TRBV4-1 to TRBJ2-7, with a tentative D call TRBD1 (5 bases). The CDR3 sequence is 15 residues long. From germline, CDR1 is MGHRA and CDR2 YSYEKL. Trimming left V 1 base short and J 1 base short, with 11 bases between.

The chain has TRBV15 and TRBJ1-2, with D unresolved. CDR1 LNHNV and CDR2 YYDKDF come from the germline V gene (reference sequence). V dropped 4 bases and J dropped 2 bases, with 11 bases sitting between them. The CDR3 length is 14 residues. In DNA, the CDR3 is TGTGCCACCAGCACTCCCGGTGAGAACTATGGCTACACCTTC. Translation gives CATSTPGENYGYTF.

This chain links TRBV10-1 with TRBJ2-3, with a tentative D call TRBD2 (6 bases). With 2 bases removed from V and 2 bases from J, the gap between germline ends came to 14 bases. Per the germline V gene, CDR1 is WNHNN and CDR2 is SYGVQD (reference sequence). This CDR3 region has 16 residues. CDR3 in amino acids: CASSEPAAGNTDTQYF. CDR3 coding DNA: TGCGCCAGCAGTGAGCCTGCTGCGGGGAACACAGATACGCAGTATTTT.

The chain is built from TRBV23-1 and TRBJ1-6, with TRBD1 matching 7 bases. TRBV23-1 is assigned to the ORF class and has an uncertain function. The V gene end was trimmed by 4 bases and the J gene end by 8 bases; junction bases not matched to a gene: 11. This CDR3 region has 16 residues. This CDR3 reads CASSLGDRTFHSPLHF. The CDR3, as DNA: TGCGCCAGCAGTCTTGGGGACAGAACGTTCCATTCACCCCTCCACTTT.

V and J are TRBV5-6 and TRBJ2-2; tentative D call: TRBD2 (6 bases). V was clipped by 5 bases and J by 0 bases, with 11 bases between them. The germline V gene encodes CDR1 SGHDT and CDR2 YYEEEE. The CDR3 is made up of 15 amino acids. The CDR3 sequence is CASSAGLPNTGELFF. DNA for the CDR3: TGTGCCAGCAGTGCGGGACTTCCGAACACCGGGGAGCTGTTTTTT.

CDR3 nucleotide sequence: TGTGCCATCAGCACCGCACTATCCTACGAGCAGTACTTC. Amino acids: CAISTALSYEQYF. The rearrangement uses TRBV10-3 and TRBJ2-7; D gene uncertain. With 6 bases removed from V and 1 base from J, the gap between germline ends came to 10 bases. The CDR3 is made up of 13 amino acids. Germline CDR1 and CDR2: ENHRY and SYGVKD.

This chain connects TRBV23-1 to TRBJ2-1, with D uncertain. TRBV23-1 is annotated as an ORF whose role is uncertain. V was shortened by 1 base and J by 2 bases, with 9 bases between the two germline ends. The CDR3 extends over 15 amino acids. As DNA, the CDR3 is TGCGCCAGCAGTCAATTTCTACTCCCCTACAATGAGCAGTTCTTC. Translating it yields CASSQFLLPYNEQFF.

This chain joins TRBV6-6 and TRBJ1-4; weak D call: TRBD1 (5 bases). This CDR3 has 14 amino acids. Germline CDR1 and CDR2: MNHNY and SVGAGI (reference sequence). V lost 5 bases and J 2 bases, leaving 9 bases between the germline ends. The CDR3 DNA is TGTGCCAGCAGTCCAGGGTACACTAATGAAAAACTGTTTTTT. This gives the protein CASSPGYTNEKLFF.

The J gene is TRBJ2-7, the V gene TRBV4-1, with TRBD1 as a possible D gene (5 bases). Trimming removed 2 bases at V and 0 bases at J, with 11 bases between. The length of the CDR3 is 15 residues. Germline V gene data show CDR1 as MGHRA and CDR2 as YSYEKL. The CDR3 nucleotides are TGCGCCAGCAGCCAAAAGGACACCCGCTCCTACGAGCAGTACTTC. It codes for CASSQKDTRSYEQYF.

CDR3 sequence: CASSSRQGRSGELFF. CDR3 coding DNA: TGTGCCAGCAGTTCCAGACAGGGGCGAAGCGGGGAGCTGTTTTTT. This chain uses TRBV27 with TRBJ2-2; 8 bases fit TRBD1. The length of the CDR3 is 15 residues. V gave up 4 bases and J gave up 7 bases; unmatched junction bases: 8. The germline gives CDR1 MNHEY, CDR2 SMNVEV (reference sequence).

The chain uses TRBV25-1 and TRBJ2-7; 7 bases are a match to TRBD1. This CDR3 has 13 amino acids. CDR1 is MGHDK and CDR2 is SYGVNS in the germline V gene. V shed 8 bases and J 1 base; nucleotides not matched to a gene: 5. For the CDR3, the DNA is TGTGCCAGCCTTGGACAGGCTTCCTACGAGCAGTACTTC. It codes for CASLGQASYEQYF.

J is TRBJ2-1 and V is TRBV13, with a possible D match to TRBD1 (6 bases). Germline CDR1 is PRHDT and CDR2 is FYEKMQ (reference sequence). CDR3 size: 12 residues. V lost 3 bases to trimming and J lost 7 bases, with 7 bases between them. Here the CDR3 reads CASSFQGNEQFF. The CDR3, as DNA: TGTGCCAGCAGCTTTCAGGGGAATGAGCAGTTCTTC.

The V and J genes are TRBV27 and TRBJ1-2, with 9 bases that match TRBD1. Germline trimming cut 0 bases from V and 7 bases from J; bases unmatched to any gene: 6. CDR1 and CDR2 (germline): MNHEY, SMNVEV (reference sequence). The CDR3 length is 15 residues. CDR3 nucleotides: TGTGCCAGCAGTTTATCAGGGACAGGGTTTAGTGGCTACACCTTC. It encodes CASSLSGTGFSGYTF.